Ten or more counts support the clone carrying this TCR beta chain. TCRdb re-called the RT-PCR reads through MiXCR, storing one row per CDR3 protein. The sample contains hundreds of thousands of distinct CDR3 sequences, approximately 15% of which appear only once. V lost 6 bases and J lost 9, with 17 bases in between. Germline V lookup: CDR1 SQVTM, CDR2 ANQGSEA. The CDR3 runs 12 residues. The sample consisted of memory CD4+ T cells from blood. V gene TRBV29-1 combines with J gene TRBJ1-1, with D unclear. This clonotype was sampled from a female donor in good health, serving as a healthy control. This chain's CDR3 is CSVEGGIGKAFF. CDR3 bases: TGCAGCGTCGAGGGCGGAATAGGGAAAGCTTTCTTT.